This T cell receptor beta chain was captured by sequencing in a study of shared clonotypes between healthy human individuals. Trimming stripped 7 bases from V and 0 bases from J, with 12 bases between. This CDR3 region has 15 residues. In germline, CDR1 is MDHEN, CDR2 SYDVKM. Adult Caucasians living in Nashville, Tennessee made up all of the donors. Clones were sequenced by immunoSEQ multiplex PCR, and TCRdb holds only the in-frame ones, with some missing. Of about 2.4 million clones listed, roughly 93% were seen once; the top ten hold about 0.39%. Broader study findings: With several donors compared, 4.5% to 6.5% of naive CD4 clonotypes were shared. Blood alone was sampled, and tissue repertoires likely differ. Estimated richness was generally greater in naive than memory subsets.

Regarding this clone: What it binds is unknown.

The sample consisted of naive CD4+ T cells from PBMCs. Subset given: CD45RA+ positively selected. The source of this sequence is a man in his late teens or twenties in good health. Some clones in this sample may be carry-over from other donors' samples. The rearrangement links TRBV28 to TRBJ1-4; maybe TRBD1 (5 bases). DNA for the CDR3: TGTGCCAGCAATCCCATCAGGGCAACTAATGAAAAACTGTTTTTT. Its translation is CASNPIRATNEKLFF.